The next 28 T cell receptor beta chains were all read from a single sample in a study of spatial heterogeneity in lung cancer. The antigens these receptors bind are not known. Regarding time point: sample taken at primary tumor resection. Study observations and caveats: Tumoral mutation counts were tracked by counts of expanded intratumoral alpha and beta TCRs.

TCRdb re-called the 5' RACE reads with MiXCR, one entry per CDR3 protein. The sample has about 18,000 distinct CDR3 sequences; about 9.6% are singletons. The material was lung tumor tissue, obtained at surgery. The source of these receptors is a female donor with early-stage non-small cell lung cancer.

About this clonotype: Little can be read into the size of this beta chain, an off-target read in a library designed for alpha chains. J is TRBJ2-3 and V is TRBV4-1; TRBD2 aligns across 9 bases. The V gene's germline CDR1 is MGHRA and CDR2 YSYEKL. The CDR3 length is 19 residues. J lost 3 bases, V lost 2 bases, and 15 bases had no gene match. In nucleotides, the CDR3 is TGCGCCAGCAGCCAATGGGGCCTAGTGACTAGCGGTAATACAGATACGCAGTATTTT. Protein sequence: CASSQWGLVTSGNTDTQYF.

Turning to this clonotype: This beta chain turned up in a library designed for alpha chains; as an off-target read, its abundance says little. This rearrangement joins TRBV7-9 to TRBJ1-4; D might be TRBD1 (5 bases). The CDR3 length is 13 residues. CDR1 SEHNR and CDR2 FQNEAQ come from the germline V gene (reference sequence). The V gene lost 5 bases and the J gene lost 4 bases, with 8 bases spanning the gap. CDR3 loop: CASSQGDNEKLFF. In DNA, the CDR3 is TGTGCCAGCAGCCAAGGGGATAATGAAAAACTGTTTTTT.

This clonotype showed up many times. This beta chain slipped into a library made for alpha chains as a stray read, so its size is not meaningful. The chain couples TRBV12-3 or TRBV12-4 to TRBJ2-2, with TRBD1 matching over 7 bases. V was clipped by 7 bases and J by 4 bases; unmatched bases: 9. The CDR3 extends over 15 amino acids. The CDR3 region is CASNPTGPGTGELFF. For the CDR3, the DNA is TGTGCCAGCAATCCGACAGGGCCGGGCACCGGGGAGCTGTTTTTT.

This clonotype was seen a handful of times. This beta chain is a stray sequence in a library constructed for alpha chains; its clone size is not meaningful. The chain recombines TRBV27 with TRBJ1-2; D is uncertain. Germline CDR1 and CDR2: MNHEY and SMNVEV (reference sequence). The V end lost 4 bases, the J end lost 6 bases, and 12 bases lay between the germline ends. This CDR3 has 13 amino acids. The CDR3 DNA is TGTGCCAGCAGTTCAGCTGGCGGGCATGGCTACACCTTC. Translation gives CASSSAGGHGYTF.

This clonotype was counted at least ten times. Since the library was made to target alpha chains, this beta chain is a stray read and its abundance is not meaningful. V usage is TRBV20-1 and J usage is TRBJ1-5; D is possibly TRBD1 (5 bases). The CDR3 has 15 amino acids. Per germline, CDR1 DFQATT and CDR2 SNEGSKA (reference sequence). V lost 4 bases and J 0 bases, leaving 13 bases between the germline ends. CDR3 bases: TGCAGTGCTACAGGGTTGGGATATAGCAATCAGCCCCAGCATTTT. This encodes CSATGLGYSNQPQHF.

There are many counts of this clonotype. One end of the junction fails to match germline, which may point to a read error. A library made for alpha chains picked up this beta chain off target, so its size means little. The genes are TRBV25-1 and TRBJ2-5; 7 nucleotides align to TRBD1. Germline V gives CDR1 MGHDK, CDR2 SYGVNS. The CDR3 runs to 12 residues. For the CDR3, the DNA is TGTGCCAGCAGTGAACCTGGGACAGTCGCAGCTTTC. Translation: CASSEPGTVAAF. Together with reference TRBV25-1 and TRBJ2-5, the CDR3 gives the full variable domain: EADIYQTPRYLVIGTGKKITLECSQTMGHDKMYWYQQDPGMELHLIHYSYGVNSTEKGDLSSESTVSRIRTEHFPLTLESARPSHTSQYLCASSEPGTVAAFGPGTRLLVL.

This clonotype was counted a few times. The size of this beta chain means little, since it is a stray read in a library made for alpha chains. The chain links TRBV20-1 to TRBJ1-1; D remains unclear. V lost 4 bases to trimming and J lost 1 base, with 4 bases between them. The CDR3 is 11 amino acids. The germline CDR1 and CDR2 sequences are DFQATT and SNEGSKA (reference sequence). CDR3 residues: CSATTNTEAFF. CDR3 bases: TGCAGTGCTACAACGAACACTGAAGCTTTCTTT.

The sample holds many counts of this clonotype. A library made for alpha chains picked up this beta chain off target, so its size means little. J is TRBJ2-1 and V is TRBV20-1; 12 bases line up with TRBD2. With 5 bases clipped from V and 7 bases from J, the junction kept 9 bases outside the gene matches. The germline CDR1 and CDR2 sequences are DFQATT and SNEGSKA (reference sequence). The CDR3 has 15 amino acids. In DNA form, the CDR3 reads TGCAGTGCTCCTAGCGGGGGGGCCGCGGGGAATGAGCAGTTCTTC. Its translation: CSAPSGGAAGNEQFF.

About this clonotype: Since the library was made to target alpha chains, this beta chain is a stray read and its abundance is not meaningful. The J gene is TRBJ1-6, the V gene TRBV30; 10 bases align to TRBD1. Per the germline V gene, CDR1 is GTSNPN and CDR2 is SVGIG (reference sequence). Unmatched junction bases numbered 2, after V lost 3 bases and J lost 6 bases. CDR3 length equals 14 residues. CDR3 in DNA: TGTGCCTGGAGCGGGGACAGGGGTAATTCACCCCTCCACTTT. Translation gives CAWSGDRGNSPLHF.

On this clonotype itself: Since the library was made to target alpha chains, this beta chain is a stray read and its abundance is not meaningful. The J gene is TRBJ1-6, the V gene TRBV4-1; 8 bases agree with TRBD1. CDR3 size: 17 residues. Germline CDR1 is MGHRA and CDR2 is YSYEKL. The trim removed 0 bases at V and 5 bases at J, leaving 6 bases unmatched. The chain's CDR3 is CASSQEAGGRNNSPLHF. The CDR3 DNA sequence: TGCGCCAGCAGCCAAGAGGCAGGGGGCCGGAATAATTCACCCCTCCACTTT.

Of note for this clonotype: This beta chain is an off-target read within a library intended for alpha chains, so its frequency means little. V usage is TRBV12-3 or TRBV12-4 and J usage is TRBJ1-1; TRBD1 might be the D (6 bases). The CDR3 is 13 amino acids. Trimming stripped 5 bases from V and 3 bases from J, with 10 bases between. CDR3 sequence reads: CASSRRGDTEAFF. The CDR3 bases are TGTGCCAGCAGTAGAAGGGGGGACACTGAAGCTTTCTTT.

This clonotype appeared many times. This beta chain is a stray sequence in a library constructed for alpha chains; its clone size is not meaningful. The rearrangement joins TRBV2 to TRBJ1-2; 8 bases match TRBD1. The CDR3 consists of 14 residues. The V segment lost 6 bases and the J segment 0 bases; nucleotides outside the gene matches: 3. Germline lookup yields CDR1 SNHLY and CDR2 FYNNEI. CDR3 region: CASRGQASNYGYTF. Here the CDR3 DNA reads TGTGCCAGCAGGGGACAGGCTTCTAACTATGGCTACACCTTC. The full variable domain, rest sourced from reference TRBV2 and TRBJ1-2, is EPEVTQTPSHQVTQMGQEVILRCVPISNHLYFYWYRQILGQKVEFLVSFYNNEISEKSEIFDDQFSVERPDGSNFTLKIRSTKLEDSAMYFCASRGQASNYGYTFGSGTRLTVV.

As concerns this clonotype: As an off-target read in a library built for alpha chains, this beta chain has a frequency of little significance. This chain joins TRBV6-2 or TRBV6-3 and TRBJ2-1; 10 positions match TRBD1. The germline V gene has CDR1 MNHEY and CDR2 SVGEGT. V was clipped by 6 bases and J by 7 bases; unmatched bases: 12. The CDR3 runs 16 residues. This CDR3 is CASRVTGGGLGNEQFF. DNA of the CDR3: TGTGCCAGCAGGGTGACAGGGGGCGGATTGGGGAATGAGCAGTTCTTC.

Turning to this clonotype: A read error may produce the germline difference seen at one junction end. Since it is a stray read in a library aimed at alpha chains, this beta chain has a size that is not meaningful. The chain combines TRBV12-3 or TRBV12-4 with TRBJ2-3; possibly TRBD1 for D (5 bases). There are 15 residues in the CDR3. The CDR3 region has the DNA TGTGCCAGCAGTTCTCGTCAGGGTTCCACAAATACGCAGTATTTT. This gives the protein CASSSRQGSTNTQYF.

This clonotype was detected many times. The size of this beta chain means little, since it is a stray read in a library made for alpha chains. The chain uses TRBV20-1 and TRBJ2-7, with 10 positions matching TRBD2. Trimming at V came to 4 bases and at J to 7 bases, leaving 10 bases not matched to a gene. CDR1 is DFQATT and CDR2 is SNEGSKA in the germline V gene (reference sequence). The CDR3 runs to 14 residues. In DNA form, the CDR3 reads TGCAGTGCTATGCTAGCGGGGGTCTTACGAGAGCAGTACTTC. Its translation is CSAMLAGVLREQYF.

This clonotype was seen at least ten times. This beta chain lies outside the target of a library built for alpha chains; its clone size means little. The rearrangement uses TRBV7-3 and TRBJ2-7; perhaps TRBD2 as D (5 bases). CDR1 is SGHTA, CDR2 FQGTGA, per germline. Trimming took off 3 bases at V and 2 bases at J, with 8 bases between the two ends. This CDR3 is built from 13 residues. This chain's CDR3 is CASSFHGAYEQYF. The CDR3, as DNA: TGTGCCAGCAGCTTCCACGGGGCCTACGAGCAGTACTTC.

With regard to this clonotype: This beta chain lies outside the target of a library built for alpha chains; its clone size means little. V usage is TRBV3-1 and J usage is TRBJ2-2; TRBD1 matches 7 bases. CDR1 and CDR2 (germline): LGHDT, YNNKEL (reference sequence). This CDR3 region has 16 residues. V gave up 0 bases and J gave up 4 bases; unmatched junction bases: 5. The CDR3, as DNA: TGTGCCAGCAGCCAAGACGGGACAGCAGCCACCGGGGAGCTGTTTTTT. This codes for CASSQDGTAATGELFF.

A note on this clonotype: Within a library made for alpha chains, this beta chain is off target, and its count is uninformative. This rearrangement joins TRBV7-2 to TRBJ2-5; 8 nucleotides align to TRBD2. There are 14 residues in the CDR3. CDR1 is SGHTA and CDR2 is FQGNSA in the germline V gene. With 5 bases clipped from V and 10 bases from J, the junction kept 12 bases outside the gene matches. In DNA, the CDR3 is TGTGCCAGCAGCCCCCCGGGGGGTAGCGGGGTCCAGTACTTC. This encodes CASSPPGGSGVQYF.

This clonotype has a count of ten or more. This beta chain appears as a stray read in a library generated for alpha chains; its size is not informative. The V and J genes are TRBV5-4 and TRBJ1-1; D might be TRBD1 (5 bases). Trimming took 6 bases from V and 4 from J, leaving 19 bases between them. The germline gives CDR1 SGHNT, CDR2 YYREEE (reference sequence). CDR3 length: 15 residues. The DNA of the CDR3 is TGTGCCAGCATCATCATCCGGGGCCGGGGCACTGAAGCTTTCTTT. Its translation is CASIIIRGRGTEAFF.

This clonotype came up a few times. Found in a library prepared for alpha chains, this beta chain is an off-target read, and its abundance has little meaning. CDR3 residues: CASSQGLAGVNTGELFF. CDR3 coding DNA: TGTGCCAGCAGCCAGGGACTAGCGGGGGTAAACACCGGGGAGCTGTTTTTT. The V call is TRBV7-9, the J call TRBJ2-2; 14 positions match TRBD2. CDR1 and CDR2 (germline): SEHNR, FQNEAQ (reference sequence). CDR3 size: 17 residues. V was clipped by 5 bases and J by 2 bases; unmatched bases: 4.

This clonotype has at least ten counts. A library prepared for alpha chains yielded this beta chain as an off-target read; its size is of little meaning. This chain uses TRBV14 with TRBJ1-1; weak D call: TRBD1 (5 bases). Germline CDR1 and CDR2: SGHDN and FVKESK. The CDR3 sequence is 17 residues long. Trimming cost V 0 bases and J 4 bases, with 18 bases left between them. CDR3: CASSQENRGLLATEAFF. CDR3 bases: TGTGCCAGCAGCCAAGAGAATCGGGGCCTTCTAGCCACTGAAGCTTTCTTT.

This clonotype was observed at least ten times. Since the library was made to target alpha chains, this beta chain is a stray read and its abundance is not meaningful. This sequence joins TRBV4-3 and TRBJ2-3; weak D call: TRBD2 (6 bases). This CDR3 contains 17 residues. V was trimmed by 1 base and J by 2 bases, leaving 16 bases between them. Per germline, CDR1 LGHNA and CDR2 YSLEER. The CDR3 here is CASSQGVGGSYTDTQYF. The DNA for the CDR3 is TGCGCCAGCAGCCAAGGCGTTGGGGGGTCCTACACAGATACGCAGTATTTT.

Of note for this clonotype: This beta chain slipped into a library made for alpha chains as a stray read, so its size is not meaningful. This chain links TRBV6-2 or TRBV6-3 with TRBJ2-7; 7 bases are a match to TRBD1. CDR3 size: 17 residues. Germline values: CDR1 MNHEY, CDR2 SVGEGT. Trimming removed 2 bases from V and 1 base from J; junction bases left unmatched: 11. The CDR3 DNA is TGTGCCAGCAGTTACGGACGAACAGGGGAAAGATCCTACGAGCAGTACTTC. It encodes CASSYGRTGERSYEQYF.

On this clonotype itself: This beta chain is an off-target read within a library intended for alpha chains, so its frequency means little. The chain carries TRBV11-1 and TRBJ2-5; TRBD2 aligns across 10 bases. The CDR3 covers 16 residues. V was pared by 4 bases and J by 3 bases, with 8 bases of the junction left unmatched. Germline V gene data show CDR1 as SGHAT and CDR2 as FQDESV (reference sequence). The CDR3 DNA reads TGTGCCAGCAGCTCCCAGAGTCTAGCGGGGGAAGAGACCCAGTACTTC. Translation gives CASSSQSLAGEETQYF.

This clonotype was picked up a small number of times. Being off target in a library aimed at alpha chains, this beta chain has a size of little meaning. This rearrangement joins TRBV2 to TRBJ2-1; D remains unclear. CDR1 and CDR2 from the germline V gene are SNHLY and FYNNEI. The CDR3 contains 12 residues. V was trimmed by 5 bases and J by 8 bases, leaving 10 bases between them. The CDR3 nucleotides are TGTGCCAGCAGTCCTCAAGGTCATGAGCAGTTCTTC. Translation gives CASSPQGHEQFF.

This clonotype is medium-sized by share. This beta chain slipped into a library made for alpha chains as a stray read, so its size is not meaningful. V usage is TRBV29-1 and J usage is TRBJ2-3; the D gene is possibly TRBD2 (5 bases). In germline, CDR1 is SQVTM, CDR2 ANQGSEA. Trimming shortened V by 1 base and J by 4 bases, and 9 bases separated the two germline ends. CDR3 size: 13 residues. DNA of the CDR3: TGCAGCGTTGAAGCGAGAGGGTCAGATACGCAGTATTTT. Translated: CSVEARGSDTQYF.

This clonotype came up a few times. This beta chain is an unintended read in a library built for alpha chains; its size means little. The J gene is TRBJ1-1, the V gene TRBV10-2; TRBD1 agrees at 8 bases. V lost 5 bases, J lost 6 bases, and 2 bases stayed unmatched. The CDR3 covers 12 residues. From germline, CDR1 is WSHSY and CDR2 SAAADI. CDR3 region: CASSQGAAEAFF. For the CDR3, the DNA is TGCGCCAGCAGTCAGGGGGCCGCTGAAGCTTTCTTT.

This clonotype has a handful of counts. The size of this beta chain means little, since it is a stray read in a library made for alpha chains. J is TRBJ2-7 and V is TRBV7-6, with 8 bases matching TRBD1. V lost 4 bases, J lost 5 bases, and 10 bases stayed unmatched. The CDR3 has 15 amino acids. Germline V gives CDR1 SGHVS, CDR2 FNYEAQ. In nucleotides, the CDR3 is TGTGCCAGCAGCTCCCCGACAGGGGTAATCCACGAGCAGTACTTC. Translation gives CASSSPTGVIHEQYF.